These 15 T cell receptor beta chains originate from one sample sequenced in a study of PD-1 blockade in classical Hodgkin lymphoma. Documented time point: cycle 4 day 1 (C4D1), after 5 to 7 weeks of nivolumab. Relapse after autologous stem cell transplantation occurred in every patient, and brentuximab vedotin exposure varied. The repertoire was sequenced with immunoSEQ multiplex PCR; TCRdb's copy has only in-frame clones and lacks some. The data contain 43,000 or so clones, around four fifths of them seen just once; the ten biggest clones take up roughly a third. This sample comprised peripheral blood mononuclear cells (PBMCs), obtained before the fourth cycle of nivolumab. The source of these receptors is a human donor with classical Hodgkin lymphoma.

This clone was seen a single time. This chain links TRBV27 with TRBJ1-1; D remains ambiguous. Per the germline V gene, CDR1 is MNHEY and CDR2 is SMNVEV (reference sequence). V lost 2 bases, J lost 6 bases, and 13 bases lay in between. The CDR3 is made up of 14 amino acids. The CDR3 sequence is CASSLGIEAPEAFF. CDR3 DNA sequence: TGTGCCAGCAGTTTAGGGATAGAAGCTCCTGAAGCTTTCTTT.

The genes are TRBV28 and TRBJ2-7; D gene ambiguous. Germline CDR1 reads MDHEN; CDR2 reads SYDVKM. The germline V and J ends were trimmed by 3 bases and 4 bases, with 4 bases remaining between them. This CDR3 has 11 amino acids. CDR3 bases: TGTGCCAGCAGTTTGAAGTACGAGCAGTACTTC. This gives the protein CASSLKYEQYF.

This sequence joins TRBV5-5 and TRBJ2-2; D is possibly TRBD2 (8 bases). There are 17 residues in the CDR3. In germline, CDR1 is SGHKS, CDR2 YYEKEE (reference sequence). Trimming removed 4 bases from V and 4 bases from J, with 20 bases in between. For the CDR3, the DNA is TGTGCCAGCAGCCCCCAGGGGGGCGGGGGGTTCACCGGGGAGCTGTTTTTT. It encodes CASSPQGGGGFTGELFF.

The chain links TRBV6-5 to TRBJ1-2; a possible D gene is TRBD1 (6 bases). CDR1 is MNHEY and CDR2 is SVGAGI in the germline V gene. V was clipped by 8 bases and J by 8 bases, with 18 bases between them. The CDR3 has 13 residues. DNA of the CDR3: TGTGCCAGCCGGGGGGGGCCCGGCAGCGGCTACACCTTC. Its translation: CASRGGPGSGYTF.

The sample holds one count of this clone. This chain links TRBV7-2 with TRBJ2-3, with D uncertain. The V end was cut by 2 bases, the J end by 0 bases, with 9 bases between. The CDR3 extends over 15 amino acids. Germline lookup yields CDR1 SGHTA and CDR2 FQGNSA. DNA of the CDR3: TGTGCCAGCAGCTTACTGCACTCTAGCACAGATACGCAGTATTTT. Its protein product is CASSLLHSSTDTQYF.

The chain carries TRBV5-1 and TRBJ2-7; D is perhaps TRBD1 (5 bases). This CDR3 is 12 amino acids long. Trimming took 6 bases from V and 1 from J, leaving 8 bases between them. Germline V gene lookup returns CDR1 SGHRS and CDR2 YFSETQ. The CDR3 DNA is TGCGCCAGCATGGGGCAGTCCTACGAGCAGTACTTC. Its protein product is CASMGQSYEQYF.

Of note for this clone: The junction does not match germline at one end; this may be a read error. This chain joins TRBV19 and TRBJ1-1; 9 bases are shared with TRBD1. The germline CDR1 and CDR2 sequences are LNHDA and SQIVND (reference sequence). This CDR3 comprises 15 residues. The chain's CDR3 is CASSVDRGEYTEAFF. In DNA, the CDR3 is TGTGCCAGTAGTGTAGACAGGGGGGAGTATACTGAAGCTTTCTTT. The complete variable domain, with remaining parts taken from reference TRBV19 and TRBJ1-1, reads DGGITQSPKYLFRKEGQNVTLSCEQNLNHDAMYWYRQDPGQGLRLIYYSQIVNDFQKGDIAEGYSVSREKKESFPLTVTSAQKNPTAFYLCASSVDRGEYTEAFFGQGTRLTVV.

This clone was counted between two and nine times. This chain uses TRBV10-3 with TRBJ1-4; the D gene is possibly TRBD1 (6 bases). This CDR3 is built from 14 residues. V was cut by 3 bases and J by 11 bases, with 16 bases left in between. Germline V CDR1 and CDR2: ENHRY, SYGVKD. CDR3 coding DNA: TGTGCCATCAGTGAACAGGGAGTGGAGAGTAAACTGTTTTTT. Translated: CAISEQGVESKLFF.

V usage is TRBV19 and J usage is TRBJ1-1; 9 bases are shared with TRBD1. The trim removed 7 bases at V and 5 bases at J, leaving 5 bases unmatched. Germline loops: CDR1 LNHDA, CDR2 SQIVND (reference sequence). The CDR3 has 13 amino acids. The CDR3 protein is CASMLDRGTEAFF. DNA for the CDR3: TGTGCCAGTATGTTGGACAGGGGAACTGAAGCTTTCTTT.

The CDR3 spells CASSPDRGGYTF. DNA for the CDR3: TGCGCCAGCAGCCCTGACAGGGGTGGCTACACCTTC. The chain uses TRBV5-1 and TRBJ1-2; 8 bases agree with TRBD1. V was clipped by 4 bases and J by 7 bases; unmatched bases: 3. This CDR3 region has 12 residues. CDR1 SGHRS and CDR2 YFSETQ come from the germline V gene.

This clone was observed at least ten times. The chain links TRBV4-3 to TRBJ2-1; D might be TRBD2 (6 bases). CDR1 is LGHNA and CDR2 is YSLEER in the germline V gene. CDR3 length: 17 amino acids. V lost 3 bases to trimming and J lost 2 bases, with 17 bases between them. The CDR3 DNA follows: TGCGCCAGCAGCCAGTCGATCATGGCGGGGCCCTACAATGAGCAGTTCTTC. Amino acid sequence: CASSQSIMAGPYNEQFF.

V is TRBV5-4 and J is TRBJ2-1; the match to TRBD2 covers 14 bases. V dropped 3 bases and J dropped 9; count of bases not matched to a gene: 8. The length of the CDR3 is 16 residues. Per the germline V gene, CDR1 is SGHNT and CDR2 is YYREEE (reference sequence). CDR3 amino acids: CASSSARLAGGSEQFF. CDR3 sequence (DNA): TGTGCCAGCAGCTCGGCCCGACTAGCGGGGGGGTCTGAGCAGTTCTTC.

V gene TRBV12-5 combines with J gene TRBJ2-1; 8 nucleotides match TRBD1. There are 16 residues in the CDR3. Germline-derived CDR1 and CDR2 are LGHNT and FRNRAP. V lost 2 bases, J lost 7 bases, and 10 bases stayed unmatched. CDR3 sequence (DNA): TGTGCTAGTGGTTTGATTCAGGGGGCCTGGGGAAATGAGCAGTTCTTC. Its protein is CASGLIQGAWGNEQFF.

The chain employs TRBV6-5 and TRBJ2-7; D is perhaps TRBD1 (5 bases). The V gene's germline CDR1 is MNHEY and CDR2 SVGAGI. The V and J ends lost 2 bases and 0 bases respectively, with 8 bases between them. This CDR3 spans 14 amino acids. The CDR3 bases are TGTGCCAGCAGTTACGGGGCCCTCTCCTACGAGCAGTACTTC. It codes for CASSYGALSYEQYF.

The chain combines TRBV28 with TRBJ1-2, with a tentative D call TRBD1 (5 bases). The CDR3 runs to 10 residues. Per germline, CDR1 MDHEN and CDR2 SYDVKM. V was pared by 8 bases and J by 8 bases, with 9 bases between. The CDR3: CASSGPGYTF. The CDR3 nucleotides are TGTGCCAGCTCGGGGCCCGGCTACACCTTC.